This TCR beta chain was documented in a study of identical twins. General study findings and limits: Cord blood beta clonotypes present at high abundance carried fewer insertions; no such pattern appeared in memory repertoires.

As concerns this clonotype: Its antigen is not known.

One entry per CDR3 protein, called by TCRdb with MiXCR from the 5' RACE reads. The table includes roughly 1.6 million distinct CDR3 sequences, under 35% detected once. Healthy Caucasians were all of the donors. Deletions cut 3 bases from V and 6 bases from J, with 12 bases between. CDR3 length: 13 amino acids. Germline V gives CDR1 DFQATT, CDR2 SNEGSKA (reference sequence). Sequenced: cord blood. The sequence was collected from a newborn girl in good health. The rearrangement uses TRBV20-1 and TRBJ1-5; D might be TRBD1 (6 bases). CDR3 nucleotides: TGCAGTGCTAGGGGGGGGGCAGTTCAGCCCCAGCATTTT. The encoded protein is CSARGGAVQPQHF.